The 31 T cell receptor beta chains below were found in one sample sequenced in a study of shared clonotypes between healthy human individuals. The assay was immunoSEQ multiplex PCR, and TCRdb's table has in-frame clones only and misses some. The sample has about 330,000 clones, around 86% seen once. The sample consisted of memory CD8+ T cells sorted from blood. Stated subset: CD45RO+ cells pooled with CCR7-negative TemRA cells. These TCRs come from a young man in good health.

There are many counts of this clone. The chain couples TRBV4-2 to TRBJ2-7; 11 bases fit TRBD1. Germline assignment: CDR1 LGHNA and CDR2 YNFKEQ. Trimming cost V 1 base and J 4 bases; bases outside gene matches: 6. The CDR3 spans 16 residues. DNA of the CDR3: TGTGCCAGCAGCCAAGTAATCGGGACAGGGGGTTACGAGCAGTACTTC. Protein product: CASSQVIGTGGYEQYF.

The gene calls are TRBV4-3 and TRBJ2-7; a possible D gene is TRBD1 (6 bases). Trimming left V 4 bases short and J 2 bases short, with 12 bases between. This CDR3 has 14 residues. CDR1 is LGHNA and CDR2 is YSLEER in the germline V gene. CDR3 sequence: CASSLGHGAYEQYF. The DNA for the CDR3 is TGCGCCAGCAGCCTGGGACATGGGGCCTACGAGCAGTACTTC.

The chain has TRBV27 and TRBJ1-5; D is unresolved. Germline V CDR1 and CDR2: MNHEY, SMNVEV (reference sequence). V was pared by 4 bases and J by 6 bases, with 13 bases between. The CDR3 consists of 14 residues. The CDR3, as DNA: TGTGCCAGCAGTTCTCTTGGTTCCAGTCAGCCCCAGCATTTT. This codes for CASSSLGSSQPQHF.

The genes are TRBV5-1 and TRBJ1-1, with a weak D call TRBD1 (6 bases). The CDR3 has 16 residues. Per germline, CDR1 SGHRS and CDR2 YFSETQ. The ends were cut back, 3 bases at V and 1 base at J, with 16 bases in the middle. The DNA of the CDR3 is TGCGCCAGCAGCTATCGAAGGACAGCGGGGAACACTGAAGCTTTCTTT. Its translation: CASSYRRTAGNTEAFF.

The chain uses TRBV27 and TRBJ1-2, with D possibly matching TRBD1 (6 bases). This CDR3 has 18 residues. Germline V lookup: CDR1 MNHEY, CDR2 SMNVEV (reference sequence). V lost 0 bases and J 8 bases, leaving 25 bases between the germline ends. As DNA, the CDR3 is TGTGCCAGCAGTTTATCGCTCCTGACAGGAGCAGGGAATGGCGGCTACACCTTC. Amino acid sequence: CASSLSLLTGAGNGGYTF.

The V call is TRBV5-4, the J call TRBJ2-3; TRBD2 matches 10 bases. CDR3 length equals 16 residues. Germline values: CDR1 SGHNT, CDR2 YYREEE (reference sequence). The ends lost 0 bases at V and 2 bases at J; junction bases unmatched: 3. The DNA of the CDR3 is TGTGCCAGCAGCTTGGTCGGGACTAGCGCCACAGATACGCAGTATTTT. This encodes CASSLVGTSATDTQYF.

This clone has ten or more counts. The chain has TRBV9 and TRBJ2-1, with TRBD1 matching 9 bases. Trimming at V came to 4 bases and at J to 7 bases, leaving 6 bases not matched to a gene. The length of the CDR3 is 14 residues. Germline lookup yields CDR1 SGDLS and CDR2 YYNGEE. DNA for the CDR3: TGTGCCAGCAGCCCTTTCGGGACAGGGAATGAGCAGTTCTTC. Translating gives CASSPFGTGNEQFF.

This sequence joins TRBV6-5 and TRBJ1-6; a possible D gene is TRBD1 (6 bases). From germline, CDR1 is MNHEY and CDR2 SVGAGI. CDR3 size: 14 residues. With 7 bases removed from V and 5 bases from J, the gap between germline ends came to 12 bases. In DNA form, the CDR3 reads TGTGCCAGCACCATGGCAGGGGATAATTCACCCCTCCACTTT. Protein sequence: CASTMAGDNSPLHF.

The chain links TRBV5-4 to TRBJ1-5, with D unresolved. This CDR3 has 17 amino acids. The V and J ends lost 0 bases and 2 bases respectively, with 15 bases between them. CDR1 is SGHNT and CDR2 is YYREEE in the germline V gene (reference sequence). As DNA, the CDR3 is TGTGCCAGCAGCTTGGACGGTTACGGGTCTGGCAATCAGCCCCAGCATTTT. It is translated as CASSLDGYGSGNQPQHF.

The V call is TRBV7-9, the J call TRBJ2-7; 10 bases match TRBD1. J gave up 5 bases and V 6 bases, and 13 bases lay outside the gene matches. CDR3 length: 16 residues. Germline values: CDR1 SEHNR, CDR2 FQNEAQ (reference sequence). In DNA, the CDR3 is TGTGCCAGCAGACCCCTTCCGGGACAGGGGATCAACGAGCAGTACTTC. Translating it yields CASRPLPGQGINEQYF.

The V and J genes are TRBV27 and TRBJ2-7; TRBD2 aligns across 12 bases. The CDR3 extends over 14 amino acids. Germline CDR1 reads MNHEY; CDR2 reads SMNVEV (reference sequence). The V and J ends lost 5 bases and 6 bases, in that order; junction bases with no gene match: 5. In DNA form, the CDR3 reads TGTGCCAGCAGTCTAGCGGGGGGGCCAGGCGAGCAGTACTTC. Translated: CASSLAGGPGEQYF.

In this sample, this clone turned up once. The chain links TRBV27 to TRBJ2-2; 9 bases are shared with TRBD1. Germline V gene lookup returns CDR1 MNHEY and CDR2 SMNVEV (reference sequence). CDR3 length equals 15 residues. J gave up 1 base and V 4 bases, and 1 base lay outside the gene matches. The CDR3 region has the DNA TGTGCCAGCAGTTGGGACAGGGTGAACACCGGGGAGCTGTTTTTT. This codes for CASSWDRVNTGELFF.

The V and J genes are TRBV7-9 and TRBJ1-1, with D unresolved. The CDR3 contains 14 residues. V dropped 2 bases and J dropped 4 bases, with 11 bases sitting between them. The germline V gene has CDR1 SEHNR and CDR2 FQNEAQ (reference sequence). CDR3 in DNA: TGTGCCAGCAGCTTAACAGAACAAGGCACTGAAGCTTTCTTT. Translating gives CASSLTEQGTEAFF.

The chain carries TRBV30 and TRBJ2-3; D is undetermined. Trimming pared 0 bases from V and 6 bases from J, leaving 7 bases between. CDR3 length: 12 residues. CDR1 and CDR2 (germline): GTSNPN, SVGIG (reference sequence). The CDR3 sequence is CAWSVLGDTQYF. The CDR3, as DNA: TGTGCCTGGAGTGTATTGGGGGATACGCAGTATTTT.

The chain employs TRBV10-1 and TRBJ2-7, with 8 bases aligning to TRBD1. This CDR3 is built from 14 residues. Trimming removed 8 bases from V and 2 bases from J; junction bases left unmatched: 8. Germline V lookup: CDR1 WNHNN, CDR2 SYGVQD (reference sequence). The CDR3 DNA is TGCGCCAGCCAGTCGGGGACAGGACCCTACGAGCAGTACTTC. Amino acids: CASQSGTGPYEQYF.

The chain joins TRBV5-1 to TRBJ1-2, with D possibly TRBD1 on 6 matching bases. Trimming shortened V by 4 bases and J by 4 bases, and 17 bases separated the two germline ends. Germline CDR1 SGHRS, CDR2 YFSETQ. The CDR3 contains 15 residues. The CDR3: CASSTYQGLGYGYTF. The CDR3 nucleotides read TGCGCCAGCAGCACCTACCAGGGGCTGGGCTATGGCTACACCTTC.

V gene TRBV7-2 combines with J gene TRBJ2-1, with D unresolved. Germline V gene data show CDR1 as SGHTA and CDR2 as FQGNSA. The V end was cut by 5 bases, the J end by 1 base, with 15 bases between. The length of the CDR3 is 16 residues. The CDR3 nucleotides read TGTGCCAGCAGCCCTAGGTTGGGCGGTTCCTACAATGAGCAGTTCTTC. Protein sequence: CASSPRLGGSYNEQFF. The whole variable domain, remainder taken from reference TRBV7-2 and TRBJ2-1, is GAGVSQSPSNKVTEKGKDVELRCDPISGHTALYWYRQSLGQGLEFLIYFQGNSAPDKSGLPSDRFSAERTGGSVSTLTIQRTQQEDSAVYLCASSPRLGGSYNEQFFGPGTRLTVL.

In this sample, this clone turned up once. The chain employs TRBV5-1 and TRBJ1-4; D is unresolved. CDR3 length equals 13 residues. Germline loops: CDR1 SGHRS, CDR2 YFSETQ. The V gene lost 4 bases and the J gene lost 8 bases, with 12 bases spanning the gap. The CDR3 bases are TGCGCCAGCAGCCCCCATGGAACCGAAAAACTGTTTTTT. Translating it yields CASSPHGTEKLFF.

The chain carries TRBV6-1 and TRBJ2-7, with TRBD2 matching 7 bases. From germline, CDR1 is MNHNS and CDR2 SASEGT. The V gene end was trimmed by 7 bases and the J gene end by 0 bases; junction bases not matched to a gene: 9. This CDR3 spans 15 amino acids. Written as DNA, the CDR3 is TGTGCCAGCACCCAAAGGGGAGGGCTCTCCTACGAGCAGTACTTC. As protein: CASTQRGGLSYEQYF.

A few counts support this clone. The rearrangement uses TRBV4-1 and TRBJ1-2; 10 bases agree with TRBD1. Germline-derived CDR1 and CDR2 are MGHRA and YSYEKL. V lost 3 bases to trimming and J lost 4 bases; unmatched junction nucleotides: 5. The CDR3 is made up of 15 amino acids. CDR3 in DNA: TGCGCCAGCAGCCATGGACAGGGGGAAATCTATGGCTACACCTTC. It yields the protein CASSHGQGEIYGYTF.

This clone has just a few counts. The rearrangement joins TRBV14 to TRBJ2-2; no clear D. Germline V CDR1 and CDR2: SGHDN, FVKESK. The CDR3 consists of 16 residues. Trimming removed 4 bases at V and 0 bases at J, with 12 bases between. Here the CDR3 DNA reads TGTGCCAGCAGCCCTCTCGCGGCCCCGAACACCGGGGAGCTGTTTTTT. Encoded protein: CASSPLAAPNTGELFF. Drawing the rest from reference TRBV14 and TRBJ2-2, the complete variable domain is EAGVTQFPSHSVIEKGQTVTLRCDPISGHDNLYWYRRVMGKEIKFLLHFVKESKQDESGMPNNRFLAERTGGTYSTLKVQPAELEDSGVYFCASSPLAAPNTGELFFGEGSRLTVL.

The chain links TRBV9 to TRBJ1-4; possible D gene TRBD1, 6 bases. V was trimmed by 5 bases and J by 0 bases, leaving 14 bases between them. The germline V gene has CDR1 SGDLS and CDR2 YYNGEE. This CDR3 contains 16 residues. The CDR3 loop is CASSRQGIPTNEKLFF. CDR3 in DNA: TGTGCCAGCAGTCGGCAGGGGATCCCAACTAATGAAAAACTGTTTTTT. The full variable domain, with the rest looked up from reference TRBV9 and TRBJ1-4, is DSGVTQTPKHLITATGQRVTLRCSPRSGDLSVYWYQQSLDQGLQFLIQYYNGEERAKGNILERFSAQQFPDLHSELNLSSLELGDSALYFCASSRQGIPTNEKLFFGSGTQLSVL.

The genes are TRBV27 and TRBJ2-2, with TRBD1 identical over 11 bases. Germline CDR1 MNHEY, CDR2 SMNVEV (reference sequence). Trimming removed 3 bases from V and 6 bases from J; junction bases left unmatched: 3. The CDR3 contains 15 residues. CDR3 DNA: TGTGCCAGCAGTTTCGGACAGGGGGCCTCCGGGGAGCTGTTTTTT. Protein: CASSFGQGASGELFF.

This clone was seen just once. The chain joins TRBV4-1 to TRBJ2-7; a weak D match, TRBD1 (5 bases). The V gene lost 3 bases and the J gene lost 6 bases, with 12 bases spanning the gap. CDR1 is MGHRA and CDR2 is YSYEKL in the germline V gene. This CDR3 comprises 13 residues. DNA for the CDR3: TGCGCCAGCAGCCAGTTCCCAGGGTCCGAGCAGTACTTC. Its translation is CASSQFPGSEQYF.

The gene calls are TRBV27 and TRBJ2-1; TRBD1 is a possible D gene (5 bases). Per germline, CDR1 MNHEY and CDR2 SMNVEV (reference sequence). This CDR3 is 15 amino acids long. The V and J ends lost 2 bases and 5 bases respectively, with 13 bases between them. CDR3 sequence (DNA): TGTGCCAGCAGTTTAGTCTGGACAAAGGACAATGAGCAGTTCTTC. It encodes CASSLVWTKDNEQFF.

V is TRBV27 and J is TRBJ2-7; no definite D call. Trimming left V 0 bases short and J 5 bases short, with 14 bases between. Germline-derived CDR1 and CDR2 are MNHEY and SMNVEV (reference sequence). The CDR3 contains 15 residues. The CDR3 DNA reads as TGTGCCAGCAGTTTATCCGTAGCAGGATACAACGAGCAGTACTTC. Protein sequence: CASSLSVAGYNEQYF.

The chain uses TRBV5-1 and TRBJ2-7; 11 bases align to TRBD1. Germline CDR1 SGHRS, CDR2 YFSETQ. V was pared by 1 base and J by 3 bases, with 3 bases of the junction left unmatched. The CDR3 spans 15 residues. DNA of the CDR3: TGCGCCAGCAGCTTGTACGGGACAGGGGGCTACGAGCAGTACTTC. Translating gives CASSLYGTGGYEQYF.

The chain recombines TRBV27 with TRBJ2-7, with 11 bases matching TRBD1. CDR1 is MNHEY and CDR2 is SMNVEV in the germline V gene (reference sequence). This CDR3 region has 15 residues. V was clipped by 5 bases and J by 3 bases; unmatched bases: 6. CDR3 in amino acids: CASSPRGQGGYEQYF. CDR3 sequence (DNA): TGTGCCAGCAGTCCCCGGGGACAGGGGGGCTACGAGCAGTACTTC.

The chain uses TRBV6-1 and TRBJ2-1, with 14 positions matching TRBD2. There are 15 residues in the CDR3. With 6 bases clipped from V and 7 bases from J, the junction kept 5 bases outside the gene matches. Per germline, CDR1 MNHNS and CDR2 SASEGT. The chain's CDR3 is CASSMGLAGDNEQFF. For the CDR3, the DNA is TGTGCCAGCAGCATGGGACTAGCGGGAGATAATGAGCAGTTCTTC.

This clone was seen just once. This chain links TRBV27 with TRBJ2-7; 10 positions agree with TRBD2. The junction had 5 bases not matched to a gene; V was cut back by 8 bases and J by 4 bases. This CDR3 region has 13 residues. The V gene's germline CDR1 is MNHEY and CDR2 SMNVEV (reference sequence). CDR3 coding DNA: TGTGCCAGCGGGAGCGGGAGGGGATACGAGCAGTACTTC. Encoded protein: CASGSGRGYEQYF.

The CDR3 reads CASSLEPPEWPDEQYF. CDR3 nucleotides: TGTGCCAGCAGTTTAGAGCCCCCGGAGTGGCCCGACGAGCAGTACTTC. The chain recombines TRBV28 with TRBJ2-7; unclear D gene. The CDR3 contains 16 residues. Germline values: CDR1 MDHEN, CDR2 SYDVKM. V was clipped by 2 bases and J by 5 bases, with 19 bases between them.